The clone carrying this TCR beta chain turned up a few times. Its antigen is as yet unknown. This specimen comes from a study of relationships among human T cell subsets. Study results and limitations: Over 50% of CD8+ cytotoxic sequences were in clones over 100 reads; regulatory and Th2 had few.

Looked up from germline, CDR1 is SGHNT and CDR2 is YENEEA. CDR3 length: 16 amino acids. V lost 4 bases, J lost 5 bases, and 12 bases stayed unmatched. TCR alpha and beta CDR3s were amplified from mRNA by semiquantitative ARM-PCR. Tagged nested gene-specific primers were used first, then communal superprimers amplified exponentially. TCRdb reprocessed the multiplex PCR reads with MiXCR, giving one entry per CDR3 protein. The sample comprises about 7,300 distinct CDR3 sequences, 70% of which are singletons, and around half rests with the top ten. Pooled CD4+ and CD8+ T cells were bead-selected with anti-CD45RA to get naive and transitional cells. Magnetic beads coated with subset-specific antibodies isolated the T cell subsets.

The chain links TRBV11-3 to TRBJ2-3; the match to TRBD2 covers 7 bases. This TCR came from a man aged 40-55 years in good health. The sequencing sample was made of naive and transitional (CD45RA+) T cells sorted from blood. CDR3 loop: CASSSPEGGPGDTQYF. CDR3 in DNA: TGTGCCAGCAGCTCTCCTGAGGGAGGGCCGGGAGATACGCAGTATTTT.